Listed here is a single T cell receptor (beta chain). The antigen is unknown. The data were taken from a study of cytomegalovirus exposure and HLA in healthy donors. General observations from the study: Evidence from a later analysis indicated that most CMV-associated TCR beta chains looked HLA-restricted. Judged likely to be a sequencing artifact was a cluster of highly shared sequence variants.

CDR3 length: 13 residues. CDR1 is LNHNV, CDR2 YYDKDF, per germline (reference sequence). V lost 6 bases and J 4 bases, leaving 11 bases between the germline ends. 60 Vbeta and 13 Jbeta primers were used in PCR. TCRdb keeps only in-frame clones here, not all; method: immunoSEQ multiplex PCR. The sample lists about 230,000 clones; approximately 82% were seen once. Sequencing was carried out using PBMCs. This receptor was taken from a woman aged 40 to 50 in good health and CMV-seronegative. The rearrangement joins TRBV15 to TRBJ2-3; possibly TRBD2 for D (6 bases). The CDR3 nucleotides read TGTGCCACCAGAGGCGGGGAAGCAGATACGCAGTATTTT. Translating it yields CATRGGEADTQYF. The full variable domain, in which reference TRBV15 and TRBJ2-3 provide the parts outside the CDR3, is DAMVIQNPRYQVTQFGKPVTLSCSQTLNHNVMYWYQQKSSQAPKLLFHYYDKDFNNEADTPDNFQSRRPNTSFCFLDIRSPGLGDTAMYLCATRGGEADTQYFGPGTRLTVL.